These T cell receptor beta chains were read from a single sample in a study of metastatic and nonmetastatic thyroid tumors. TCRdb reanalyzed the PCR reads with MiXCR. Of about 35,000 clones in the sample, approximately 30% were seen once. Input material: blood. Every receptor here comes from a female donor with papillary thyroid cancer or a benign thyroid nodule (not recorded which). Some clones in this sample may be carry-over from other donors' samples. CDR3s include the opening cysteine and the closing phenylalanine or tryptophan. Each record gives: J gene, D gene, V gene, clone size, CDR3 protein, CDR3 DNA. The D gene is left open where the match is weak. Some rows mark clone size as missing; the rest say once, few, many or name a class of expanded clone.

TRBJ2-3	.	TRBV6-5	many	CASSYTTSIDTQYF	TGTGCCAGCAGTTACACCACTAGCATAGATACGCAGTATTTT
TRBJ2-2	TRBD2	TRBV11-2	.	CARIFPSGVAGTGELFF	TGTGCCAGAATCTTTCCTAGCGGAGTAGCGGGCACCGGGGAGCTGTTTTTT
TRBJ1-2	.	TRBV20-1	.	CSAMAGRGGPTGYTF	TGCAGTGCTATGGCGGGGCGGGGCGGACCTACTGGCTACACCTTC
TRBJ1-2	.	TRBV15	many	CATSRDPPHYGYTF	TGTGCCACCAGCAGAGACCCTCCCCACTATGGCTACACCTTC
TRBJ2-1	.	TRBV4-1	many	CASSQESYNEQFF	TGCGCCAGCAGCCAAGAAAGTTACAATGAGCAGTTCTTC
TRBJ2-7	TRBD2	TRBV28	few	CTSSPPGLGYYEQYF	TGTACCAGCAGTCCTCCGGGACTAGGGTACTACGAGCAGTACTTC
TRBJ2-7	.	TRBV6-6	many	CASSYSGSSYEQYF	TGTGCCAGCAGTTACTCTGGGAGCTCCTACGAGCAGTACTTC
TRBJ1-6	.	TRBV19	.	CADNSPVQF	TGTGCTGATAATTCACCCGTCCAATTT
TRBJ2-3	.	TRBV20-1	many	CSAPPGNTDTQYF	TGCAGTGCCCCCCCGGGCAACACAGATACGCAGTATTTT
TRBJ2-7	TRBD2	TRBV20-1	few	CSAPGLAGSYEQYF	TGCAGTGCTCCGGGACTAGCGGGTTCCTACGAGCAGTACTTC
TRBJ1-2	TRBD1	TRBV11-2	.	CASSLGGQGVIPYGYTF	TGTGCCAGCAGCTTAGGGGGACAGGGCGTGATTCCTTATGGCTACACCTTC
TRBJ2-7	.	TRBV6-1	many	CASSLRYEQYF	TGTGCCAGCAGCCTGCGGTACGAGCAGTACTTC
TRBJ2-1	.	TRBV25-1	many	CASSDSDEQFF	TGTGCCAGCAGTGATTCGGATGAGCAGTTCTTC
TRBJ1-6	.	TRBV6-1	.	CASRPPAGDNSPLHF	TGTGCCAGCAGACCTCCGGCAGGGGATAATTCACCCCTCCACTTT
TRBJ1-2	.	TRBV7-3	many	CASSLTDSVYGYTF	TGTGCCAGCAGCTTAACGGACAGCGTCTATGGCTACACCTTC
TRBJ2-2	.	TRBV13	many	CASSLGYQNTGELFF	TGTGCCAGCAGCTTAGGCTATCAGAACACCGGGGAGCTGTTTTTT
TRBJ1-4	.	TRBV30	many	CAWSTDRGLVTAREKLFF	TGTGCCTGGAGCACCGACAGAGGATTAGTGACAGCGAGAGAAAAACTGTTTTTT
TRBJ2-2	.	TRBV20-1	once	CSARKTSTCGALFF	TGCAGTGCTCGAAAGACTAGTACGTGCGGGGCGCTGTTTTTT
TRBJ2-5	.	TRBV20-1	.	CSARSSLAFLTETQYF	TGCAGTGCTAGAAGTTCCCTAGCGTTTCTAACAGAGACCCAGTACTTC
TRBJ1-6	TRBD1	TRBV6-1	medium-sized	CASSLRDRNSPLHF	TGTGCCAGCAGTCTCCGGGACAGGAATTCACCCCTCCACTTT
TRBJ1-1	.	TRBV9	once	CASSAQGQMNTEAFF	TGTGCCAGCAGTGCCCAGGGCCAAATGAACACTGAAGCCTTCTTT
TRBJ2-2	.	TRBV7-2	many	CASSFPAGLDTGELFF	TGTGCCAGCAGCTTTCCCGCGGGCCTGGACACCGGGGAGCTGTTTTTT
TRBJ2-7	.	TRBV28	.	CASSPAETRSSYEQYF	TGTGCCAGCAGTCCAGCTGAGACGCGGAGCTCCTACGAGCAGTACTTC
TRBJ2-2	TRBD2	TRBV4-2	many	CASSQDVSRSGIDTGELFF	TGTGCCAGCAGCCAAGATGTTTCGCGTAGCGGGATTGACACCGGGGAGCTGTTTTTT
TRBJ1-2	.	TRBV20-1	.	CSARSLSTGYTF	TGCAGTGCTAGGTCCCTATCAACTGGCTACACCTTC
TRBJ1-5	.	TRBV24-1	.	CATSDLGGGLSGASNNSNQPQHF	TGTGCCACCAGTGACTTGGGGGGGGGCCTGTCTGGAGCCTCCAATAATAGCAATCAGCCCCAGCATTTT
TRBJ2-7	TRBD2	TRBV6-1	few	CASKKGGSYEQYF	TGTGCCAGCAAAAAGGGCGGGAGTTACGAGCAGTACTTC
TRBJ1-2	.	TRBV5-1	medium-sized	CASSLDVGQGGGYTF	TGCGCCAGCAGCTTGGATGTTGGGCAGGGCGGGGGCTACACCTTC
TRBJ1-6	TRBD1	TRBV24-1	medium-sized	CATSDFGQVENSPLHF	TGTGCCACCAGTGATTTCGGACAGGTCGAGAATTCACCCCTCCACTTT
TRBJ1-5	.	TRBV15	.	CATSRDPRHSIVTQHF	TGTGCCACCAGCAGAGATCCCCGACACAGCATAGTTACACAGCATTTT
TRBJ2-5	.	TRBV4-1	many	CASSQGVGMETQYF	TGCGCCAGCAGCCAGGGGGTGGGAATGGAGACCCAGTACTTC
TRBJ1-2	.	TRBV3-1	many	CASSQENGRYYGYTF	TGTGCCAGCAGCCAAGAAAACGGCAGGTACTATGGCTACACCTTC
TRBJ2-1	.	TRBV28	many	CASSFEKGSYNEQFF	TGTGCCAGCAGTTTTGAGAAGGGTTCCTACAATGAGCAGTTCTTC
TRBJ2-5	TRBD2	TRBV20-1	many	CSARTSGAQETQYF	TGCAGTGCCCGGACTAGCGGGGCACAAGAGACCCAGTACTTC
TRBJ2-1	.	TRBV6-1	.	CASSSGWAYNEQFF	TGTGCCAGCAGTAGCGGTTGGGCCTACAATGAGCAGTTCTTC
TRBJ2-1	TRBD2	TRBV11-3	many	CASSFRTSGGNEQFF	TGTGCCAGCAGCTTCCGGACTAGCGGGGGCAATGAGCAGTTCTTC
TRBJ2-1	.	TRBV4-1	.	CASSQEVACEHFF	TGCGCCAGCAGCCAAGAAGTGGCTTGTGAGCATTTCTTC
TRBJ1-5	.	TRBV4-1	many	CASSQDRNGYRPQHF	TGCGCCAGCAGCCAAGATCGTAATGGGTATCGGCCCCAGCATTTT
TRBJ2-5	.	TRBV2	many	CASSPSYQETQYF	TGTGCCAGCAGTCCTAGCTACCAAGAGACCCAGTACTTC
TRBJ2-7	TRBD2	TRBV20-1	.	CSASLAGGKSYEQYF	TGCAGTGCTAGCCTAGCGGGAGGGAAGTCCTACGAGCAGTACTTC
TRBJ2-7	.	TRBV6-5	.	CASSSRDLACFGEQYF	TGTGCCAGCAGTTCCAGGGATTTAGCGTGTTTTGGCGAGCAATACTTC
TRBJ2-2	TRBD2	TRBV7-8	.	CASSSPGSGGLTGELFF	TGTGCCAGCAGCTCCCCGGGTAGCGGGGGGTTGACCGGGGAGCTGTTTTTT
TRBJ1-5	.	TRBV6-2/TRBV6-3	.	CASNHNTGTREYSNQPQHF	TGTGCCAGCAACCACAATACCGGGACAAGGGAGTATAGCAACCAGCCCCAGCATTTT
TRBJ1-2	.	TRBV20-1	.	CSARGGGYTF	TGCAGTGCTAGAGGGGGAGGCTACACCTTC
TRBJ2-5	TRBD2	TRBV28	.	CASRRLAGQETKYF	TGTGCCAGCAGGAGACTAGCGGGGCAAGAGACCAAGTACTTC
TRBJ1-3	.	TRBV3-1	many	CASSQVASGNTIYF	TGTGCCAGCAGCCAAGTAGCCTCTGGAAACACCATATATTTT
TRBJ1-3	.	TRBV28	.	CASTRAGNTIYF	TGTGCCAGCACCCGAGCTGGAAACACCATATATTTT
TRBJ1-2	.	TRBV5-8	many	CASSSGGGRGGYTF	TGTGCCAGCAGCTCCGGGGGGGGGCGAGGTGGCTACACCTTC